A selection of T cell receptor beta chains follows, all from one sample in a study of post-analysis software for immune sequencing data. TCRdb re-derived calls from the PCR reads in MiXCR, one entry per CDR3 protein. Among 650,000 to 900,000 distinct CDR3 sequences listed, about 43% were seen once. The sequencing sample was made of blood. These receptors were taken from a girl between 5 and 17 years old with multiple sclerosis. The CDR3 runs from the conserved cysteine through the conserved F or W. The order of the fields is V gene, J gene, D gene, clone size, CDR3 DNA, CDR3 protein. A D gene is named only where the DNA matches it firmly. The size of a clone is reported for some rows only, either as once, few or many, or as a class for expanded clones.

>TRBV20-1|TRBJ2-5|NA|NA
TGCAGTGCTAGATATGGGTACGAGGAGACCCAGTACTTC
CSARYGYEETQYF
>TRBV6-5|TRBJ2-1|NA|NA
TGTGCCAGCTCCTGGCGGGTCGGCCTCGGAGTTGAGCAGTTCTTC
CASSWRVGLGVEQFF
>TRBV29-1|TRBJ1-2|NA|NA
TGCAGCGTTGAAGGGGGTGACAAGACAGGCTATGGCTACACCTTC
CSVEGGDKTGYGYTF
>TRBV15|TRBJ2-7|NA|NA
NA
CATSRAVGTGAEREYF
>TRBV30|TRBJ2-1|TRBD2|NA
TGTGCCTGGAGTGGGGGGGGTGCTGAGCAGTTCTTC
CAWSGGGAEQFF
>TRBV5-1|TRBJ2-5|NA|NA
TGCGCCAGCACCCCACCTCTGACATTAACAGAGACCCAGTACTTC
CASTPPLTLTETQYF
>TRBV12-5|TRBJ2-7|NA|few
TGTGCTAGTGGTTTGGTAAGGAGCGGAGCCTCCTACGAGCAGTACTTC
CASGLVRSGASYEQYF
>TRBV6-5|TRBJ2-1|NA|NA
TGTGCCAGCAGTGGCACCTGGCATGAGCAGTTCTTC
CASSGTWHEQFF
>TRBV28|TRBJ1-2|NA|NA
TGTGCCAGCATCTCGGGGCATGGCTACACCTTC
CASISGHGYTF
>TRBV6-2/TRBV6-3|TRBJ2-1|NA|NA
TGTGCCAGCACCTACAGGGGAGGCAATGAGCAGTTCTTC
CASTYRGGNEQFF
>TRBV6-6|TRBJ2-7|TRBD1|few
TGTGCCAGCAGTTATCACCCCACAGGGGGTTTCTACGAGCAGTACTTC
CASSYHPTGGFYEQYF
>TRBV7-9|TRBJ2-1|TRBD2|NA
TGTGCCAGCAGCTTAAAGGAGCGGGAGGGCCGGGATGAGCAGTTCTTC
CASSLKEREGRDEQFF
>TRBV5-1|TRBJ1-2|NA|NA
TGCGCCAGCAGCTCGTTAGTAGGGCGAAGTAACTATGGCTACACCTTC
CASSSLVGRSNYGYTF
>TRBV20-1|TRBJ2-3|NA|NA
TGCAGTGCTGGAGGGGGGGATACGCAGTATTTT
CSAGGGDTQYF
>TRBV29-1|TRBJ2-5|TRBD1|many
TGCAGCGTTGAGGTGTGGGGACAGCCCTATCAAGAGACCCAGTACTTC
CSVEVWGQPYQETQYF
>TRBV7-3|TRBJ2-5|NA|few
TGTGCCAGCAGCTTGGGGCTAGCGAGCCAAGAGACCCAGTACTTC
CASSLGLASQETQYF
>TRBV24-1|TRBJ2-1|TRBD2|few
TGTGCCACCAGTGATTTGCAAGGGACTAGCGACGGTGAGCAGTTCTTC
CATSDLQGTSDGEQFF
>TRBV7-2|TRBJ1-5|NA|NA
TGTGCCAGCAGGTTGGTCCAGGATCAGCCCCAGCATTTT
CASRLVQDQPQHF
>TRBV7-9|TRBJ2-3|NA|NA
TGTGCCAGCAGCTGGACCCACACAGATACGCAGTATTTT
CASSWTHTDTQYF
>TRBV29-1|TRBJ2-3|TRBD2|NA
TGCAGCGTTCTAACACTAGCGGGAGCCTCAGATACGCAGTATTTT
CSVLTLAGASDTQYF